The clone carrying this T cell receptor (beta chain) has ten or more counts. Antigen specificity is unknown. This entry is derived from a study of neurological immune-mediated disorders. Findings and caveats of the study: Private repertoires in all groups were suggested by the finding that expanded clones across subjects shared no CDR3 amino acid sequences. HTLV-1-associated myelopathy led in TCR clonal expansion, while multiple sclerosis ranked lowest, below healthy controls.

The CDR3 is made up of 15 amino acids. Trimming took 6 bases from V and 5 from J; bases not matched to a gene: 7. Synthesis of cDNA used 5'RACE (with 10-nucleotide random UMIs). TCRdb used MiXCR to reprocess the 5' RACE reads, holding one entry per CDR3 protein. The sample lists tens of thousands of distinct CDR3 sequences; roughly 10% were seen once. Sample time point: longitudinal time-point 2. The unsorted libraries were generated from a total of 2 million PBMCs, which had been stored in RNAlater at -80 C. The chain is built from TRBV12-3 or TRBV12-4 and TRBJ2-5; 12 bases fit TRBD1. This clonotype originated in a man aged 25 to 40 in good health. Sequenced input: PBMCs. Written as DNA, the CDR3 is TGTGCCAGCAGCCTGGGACAGGGGGCGTGGGAGACCCAGTACTTC. It codes for CASSLGQGAWETQYF.